A selection of T cell receptor beta chains follows, all from one sample in a study of blood T cell repertoires in COVID-19. The table came from immunoSEQ multiplex PCR; TCRdb's copy has only in-frame clones and leaves some out. The table lists 450,000 or so clones, 90% of them singletons. Source material: PBMCs or T cells enriched from blood (not recorded which). All receptors derive from a man between 18 and 35 years old who had recovered from COVID-19. Both conserved end residues are part of each CDR3. The D gene is left open where the match is weak. Rows may omit the clone size; those that give it use once, few, many or a size class.

v_call	d_call	cdr3_length	j_call	clone_size	cdr3_nt	cdr3_aa
TRBV15	.	13	TRBJ2-5	.	TGTGCCACCAGCAGGGACTTCCAAGAGACCCAGTACTTC	CATSRDFQETQYF
TRBV28	.	12	TRBJ2-1	once	TGTGCCAGCAGCCTCTCCTACAATGAGCAGTTCTTC	CASSLSYNEQFF
TRBV5-1	.	14	TRBJ2-2	.	TGCGCCAGCAGGCGTACAGGGAACACCGGGGAGCTGTTTTTT	CASRRTGNTGELFF
TRBV11-2	TRBD1	14	TRBJ1-5	.	TGTGCCAGCAGCCCGGACAGGGGAGATCAGCCCCAGCATTTT	CASSPDRGDQPQHF
TRBV5-1	.	13	TRBJ2-5	.	TGCGCCAGCAGCGACGGGATGGCAGAGACCCAGTACTTC	CASSDGMAETQYF
TRBV19	.	15	TRBJ2-1	.	TGTGCCAGTAGTATGGGCGGGGGCCTTGACAATGAGCAGTTCTTC	CASSMGGGLDNEQFF
TRBV7-9	.	18	TRBJ2-6	.	TGTGCCAGCAGCTTATGGAGGGGCATCTCTTCCGGGGCCAACGTCCTGACTTTC	CASSLWRGISSGANVLTF
TRBV11-3	.	15	TRBJ2-1	.	TGTGCCAGCAGCTTAAGGGGCAGGGGGGCCAATGAGCAGTTCTTC	CASSLRGRGANEQFF
TRBV10-2	.	13	TRBJ1-4	.	TGCGCCAGCGGAAGGGGGGGTAGCGAAAAACTGTTTTTT	CASGRGGSEKLFF
TRBV3-1/TRBV3-2	.	13	TRBJ1-2	.	TGTGCCAGCAGCCCAGACGGGTTCTATGGCTACACCTTC	CASSPDGFYGYTF
TRBV5-1	.	14	TRBJ1-6	.	TGCGCCAGCAGCTTGGGGCAGGATAATTCACCCCTCCACTTT	CASSLGQDNSPLHF
TRBV6-5	.	14	TRBJ1-6	.	TGTGCCAGCAGTTACGGGACAATGGATTCACCCCTCCACTTT	CASSYGTMDSPLHF
TRBV7-3	TRBD1	14	TRBJ1-6	.	TGTGCCAGCAGCTTCCAGGGGGCTAATTCACCCCTCCACTTT	CASSFQGANSPLHF
TRBV4-1	TRBD1	15	TRBJ1-1	.	TGCGCCAGCAGCCAAGAGAAACAGGGGGGCACTGAAGCTTTCTTT	CASSQEKQGGTEAFF
TRBV4-1	.	14	TRBJ2-3	.	TGCGCCAGCAGCCAAGCGGGGGACACAGATACGCAGTATTTT	CASSQAGDTDTQYF
TRBV2	TRBD1	13	TRBJ1-2	.	TGTGCCAGCAGTGAAGGCAGGGGGCGAAGCTACACCTTC	CASSEGRGRSYTF
TRBV28	TRBD1	16	TRBJ1-2	once	TGTGCCAGCAGCCCAACCCCCGGACAGGGGAACTATGGCTACACCTTC	CASSPTPGQGNYGYTF
TRBV7-9	TRBD2	15	TRBJ2-3	.	TGTGCCAGCAGCCCGGGACTAGCGAGCACAGATACGCAGTATTTT	CASSPGLASTDTQYF
TRBV28	TRBD2	14	TRBJ2-7	.	TGTGCCAGCAGTCTCCGGACTAGCGGGAGTGAGCAGTACTTC	CASSLRTSGSEQYF
TRBV19	.	14	TRBJ2-1	.	TGTGCCAGTGGTTCTCCATCGGGGTGGAATGAGCAGTTCTTC	CASGSPSGWNEQFF
TRBV15	TRBD1	16	TRBJ2-5	.	TGTGCCACCAGCAGTTACCGGACAGGAGGACGGGAGACCCAGTACTTC	CATSSYRTGGRETQYF
TRBV4-2	.	16	TRBJ1-6	.	TGTGCCAGCAGCCCCATCCAGGGGTTTCAGAATTCACCCCTCCACTTT	CASSPIQGFQNSPLHF
TRBV18	TRBD1	15	TRBJ2-1	.	TGTGCCAGCTCACTCGGGACAGGTCCCTACAATGAGCAGTTCTTC	CASSLGTGPYNEQFF
TRBV9	TRBD1	15	TRBJ2-7	.	TGTGCCAGCAGCGAGAGACAGGGGCCCTCCTACGAGCAGTACTTC	CASSERQGPSYEQYF
TRBV6-5	.	13	TRBJ1-2	.	TGTGCCAGCAGTTCCCAGGGGATGGGTGGCTACACCTTC	CASSSQGMGGYTF
TRBV5-1	.	16	TRBJ2-1	.	TGCGCCAGCAGCACCGGACAATTTAGCTCCTACAATGAGCAGTTCTTC	CASSTGQFSSYNEQFF
TRBV29-1	TRBD1	13	TRBJ2-4	.	TGCAGCGTCGATTTCCAGGGGGCAGACATTCAGTACTTC	CSVDFQGADIQYF
TRBV15	.	12	TRBJ2-5	once	TGTGCCACCAGCAGAGCCAGGGAGACCCAGTACTTC	CATSRARETQYF
TRBV6-5	.	14	TRBJ1-2	.	TGTGCCAGCAGACAACAGGGAATCCAGCGCGGCTACACCTTC	CASRQQGIQRGYTF
TRBV6-5	.	14	TRBJ2-5	.	TGTGCCAGCAGTTACTGGGGCGGCCAAGAGACCCAGTACTTC	CASSYWGGQETQYF
TRBV28	.	14	TRBJ1-5	.	TGTGCCAGCAGTTTAACGGGCAGGGAGGAGCCCCAGCATTTT	CASSLTGREEPQHF
TRBV9	.	18	TRBJ1-2	.	TGTGCCAGCAGCGTACATTCAGGACAAACTGTAGGTAACTATGGCTACACCTTC	CASSVHSGQTVGNYGYTF
TRBV6-5	.	12	TRBJ1-6	.	TGTGCCAGCGATGAGTATAATTCACCCCTCCACTTT	CASDEYNSPLHF
TRBV7-2	TRBD1	15	TRBJ2-7	once	TGTGCCAGCAGACTCAATAGGGACAGGAGGTACGAGCAGTACTTC	CASRLNRDRRYEQYF
TRBV19	.	16	TRBJ2-2	.	TGTGCCAGCCGACATTACTTAGGGGCGAACACCGGGGAGCTGTTTTTT	CASRHYLGANTGELFF
TRBV6-1	.	12	TRBJ1-5	.	TGTGCCAGCAGTGAAGGTTTGAGGCCCCAGCATTTT	CASSEGLRPQHF
TRBV6-1	TRBD1	19	TRBJ2-1	.	TGTGCCAGCAGTGAAAGGGACAGGGGTTTGGGAAGCTCCTACAATGAGCAGTTCTTC	CASSERDRGLGSSYNEQFF
TRBV5-5	TRBD1	16	TRBJ1-1	.	TGTGCCAGCAGCAAGAGTCACAGGGGCCGGAACACTGAAGCTTTCTTT	CASSKSHRGRNTEAFF
TRBV19	.	16	TRBJ1-1	.	TGTGCCAGTAGTACCGGACAGCAACCCCAGGACGCTGAAGCTTTCTTT	CASSTGQQPQDAEAFF
TRBV7-3	TRBD2	20	TRBJ2-1	.	TGTGCCAGCAGCTTAAAGAGGGTAACTAGCGGGAGGGCCCTTTACAGTGAGCAGTTCTTC	CASSLKRVTSGRALYSEQFF
TRBV27	.	18	TRBJ2-7	.	TGTGCCAGCAGTTCGCAGAATCCAGGGTCGACTAGTTCCCACGAGCAGTACTTC	CASSSQNPGSTSSHEQYF
TRBV28	.	14	TRBJ2-5	.	TGTGCCAGCAAAAGCGGGCCAAGGAGAGAGACCCAGTACTTC	CASKSGPRRETQYF
TRBV15	TRBD2	14	TRBJ2-4	once	TGTGCCACCGGCCTGAGACTAGCCCAAAACATTCAGTACTTC	CATGLRLAQNIQYF
TRBV4-1	.	18	TRBJ1-4	.	TGCGCCAGCAGCCAAGAAAGGTCCTCGCGGGGTTTGCGAGAAAAACTGTTTTTT	CASSQERSSRGLREKLFF
TRBV14	TRBD1	15	TRBJ1-4	.	TGTGCCAGCAGCCAAGCGGACAGGGGAGGAGAAAAACTGTTTTTT	CASSQADRGGEKLFF
TRBV11-2	.	15	TRBJ2-3	.	TGTGCCAGCAGCTTAGCGGTGTTAGCCCCAGATACGCAGTATTTT	CASSLAVLAPDTQYF
TRBV3-1/TRBV3-2	TRBD1	15	TRBJ1-2	.	TGTGCCAGCAGCCAAGGCGCCGGACAGGTCGCTGGCTACACCTTC	CASSQGAGQVAGYTF
TRBV7-2	TRBD1	16	TRBJ1-5	.	TGTGCCAGCAGCTCTTCAGGGGGCCCTAGCAATCAGCCCCAGCATTTT	CASSSSGGPSNQPQHF
TRBV7-9	.	14	TRBJ1-1	.	TGTGCCAGCAGCTTAGTTGGGGCGAACACTGAAGCTTTCTTT	CASSLVGANTEAFF
TRBV19	TRBD1	14	TRBJ1-5	.	TGTGCCAGTAGTAGGACAGGGCCAAGCCAGCCCCAGCATTTT	CASSRTGPSQPQHF
TRBV7-2	.	13	TRBJ2-7	.	TGTGCCAGCACCCGCTGGGAGGCCTACGAGCAGTACTTC	CASTRWEAYEQYF
TRBV19	TRBD1	14	TRBJ1-2	.	TGTGCCAGTAGTGGGAGGACAGGGAGATATGGCTACACCTTC	CASSGRTGRYGYTF
TRBV6-5	TRBD1	14	TRBJ1-1	few	TGTGCCAGCAGTTACGGGACAGGGGCCGCTGAAGCTTTCTTT	CASSYGTGAAEAFF
TRBV24-1	TRBD1	17	TRBJ1-5	.	TGTGCCACCGGCCCCTCAGGGGGGCCCCGAAGCAATCAGCCCCAGCATTTT	CATGPSGGPRSNQPQHF
TRBV5-8	.	14	TRBJ1-5	.	TGTGCCAGCAGTCGAGAGTATAGCAATCAGCCCCAGCATTTT	CASSREYSNQPQHF